This T cell receptor (beta chain) came from a study of CD8 T cells in Susac syndrome. This clonotype has a single count. The authors reverse transcribed roughly 0.45 to 1 ug RNA with random hexamers. Multiplex immunoSEQ PCR targeted 54 Vbeta and 13 Jbeta TCR beta segments. A single record per CDR3 protein comes from TCRdb applying MiXCR to the immunoSEQ multiplex PCR reads. The table includes 150,000 to 160,000 distinct CDR3 sequences, nearly 97% detected once. The ends lost 1 base at V and 10 bases at J; junction bases unmatched: 5. This CDR3 spans 15 amino acids. Germline V lookup: CDR1 SNHLY, CDR2 FYNNEI.

The genes are TRBV2 and TRBJ1-6; TRBD1 matches at 9 bases. The TCR comes from a human donor with multiple sclerosis. Sample: CD8+ T cells from PBMCs. The CDR3 DNA reads as TGTGCCAGCAGTGAAGGGACAGGGGTAAGGTCACCCCTCCACTTT. Translated, it gives CASSEGTGVRSPLHF.